This paragraph covers one T cell receptor (beta chain) sequence. This record belongs to a study of control samples from healthy donors and cancer patients. Repertoires were generated with immunoSEQ multiplex PCR, while TCRdb's copy carries only in-frame clones and drops some. The sample carries about 97,000 clones, about 91% recorded once. Germline CDR1 and CDR2: KGHDR and SFDVKD. After removal of 4 bases from V and 8 bases from J, the junction contained 11 bases not matched to a gene. The CDR3 contains 17 residues. This TCR came from a woman aged 18 to 35 in good health. The genes are TRBV24-1 and TRBJ2-1, with TRBD2 matching over 12 bases. The sample comprised blood. The CDR3 region has the DNA TGTGCCACCAGTGACCTGATGACTAGCGGGAGTGTCGATGAGCAGTTCTTC. Translated: CATSDLMTSGSVDEQFF.